This TCR beta chain was recovered during a study of identical twins. Each donor (without exception) was a healthy Caucasian. Note on this clonotype: The antigen is undetermined. One end of the junction is discordant with germline, which a read error may explain.

Study results and limitations: Out-of-frame alpha sequences shared between twins exhibited an excess of low generation probability.

MiXCR, run by TCRdb on the 5' RACE reads, gives a single entry per CDR3 protein. Of more than 1.5 million distinct CDR3 sequences detected, around 29% appear once; the ten largest clones hold under 0.35%. This CDR3 region has 15 residues. From germline, CDR1 is LGHNA and CDR2 YNFKEQ. The chain links TRBV4-2 to TRBJ2-3; D remains ambiguous. The sequenced sample consisted of cord blood. The receptor was derived from a newborn girl in good health. CDR3 residues: CASRQETKFPDTQYF. For the CDR3, the DNA is TGTGCCAGCAGACAAGAAACGAAGTTCCCAGATACGCAGTATTTT.